This TCR beta chain was sequenced for a study of T cell responses to AZD1222 COVID-19 vaccine. Study-wide results and caveats: At baseline, seropositivity was found in only a handful of AZD1222 recipients. CD4 TCRs associated with vaccination spanned spike, dominating at 160-218 and 743-854.

V was pared by 6 bases and J by 0 bases, with 12 bases between. Germline CDR1 is SEHNR and CDR2 is FQNEAQ (reference sequence). The length of the CDR3 is 15 residues. TCRdb's table, derived via immunoSEQ multiplex PCR, lists solely in-frame clones and lacks some. There are some 150,000 clones in the sample; about 87% occur only once, and about 9% lies in the top ten. Second doses at about 4 or about 12 weeks were pooled. About this clone itself: Its antigen remains unknown.

The sequence derives from an adult who received the AZD1222 COVID-19 vaccine. This sample comprised peripheral blood, obtained 28 days after the second AZD1222 dose. This rearrangement joins TRBV7-9 to TRBJ2-1; tentatively, D is TRBD2 (6 bases). CDR3 nucleotides: TGTGCCAGCAGTAGCGACGGGGGCTCCTACAATGAGCAGTTCTTC. It yields the protein CASSSDGGSYNEQFF.